This T cell receptor (beta chain) was found in a study of Siglec-9 on CD8 T cells in melanoma (dated by TCRdb to between 2018 and 2021). Regarding the complete study: The study examined the expression of Siglec-9 on CD8+ T cells and how Siglec-9 regulates T cells within the melanoma tumor microenvironment. Study-wide conclusions, independent of this receptor: According to the report, an effector memory CD8+ T-cell subset that seemed to build up inside melanoma tumors was both marked and regulated by Siglec-9.

This clone was counted between two and nine times. The antigen it binds to is not known. The sample holds no much larger clone one base away, and base qualities are not on file. Its CDR3 holds 15 amino acids, cysteine through phenylalanine. The CDR3 DNA has 45 bases and is translated from base 1. Trimming leaves V shorter by 2 bases and J shorter by 5 bases, with the junction holding 8 bases beyond the gene matches. CDR1 and CDR2 (MNHEY, SVGAGI) derive from the germline V gene. Library preparation employed the immunoSEQ multiplex PCR assay. In its TCRdb copy, this immuneACCESS table keeps in-frame sequences only and misses some clones. Where compared with another copy, unresolved V genes explain less than half of these, and the others have no known cause. The sample records tens of thousands of clones, 80% of which are singletons. About 6% of the sample belongs to the ten largest clones.

The sequence was obtained from a human donor in good health. The source material was Siglec-9- CD8+ T cells sorted from blood. In light of the paper, this sample's cell subset or site label describes: CD8 T cells lacking Siglec-9. The sequence joins TRBV6-5 to TRBJ2-5, and TRBD2 matches 7 of the central bases. CDR3 region: CASSYGAGVGETQYF. The nucleotide sequence reads TGTGCCAGCAGTTACGGGGCGGGAGTCGGGGAGACCCAGTACTTC.